The 12 T cell receptor beta chains listed next were all sequenced from one sample in a study of T-cell memory formation after mild COVID-19. TCRdb recomputed calls from the 5' RACE reads with MiXCR, one row per CDR3 protein. The sample contains just under 550,000 distinct CDR3 sequences, over 20% of which appear only once. Sequenced input: PBMCs or a T cell subset sorted from them (not recorded which). These receptors all come from an adult woman who had mild COVID-19 (a few samples of this study predate the infection). Cell type and time point are not known.

This clonotype occurred a few times. The gene calls are TRBV20-1 and TRBJ2-5; 8 bases are a match to TRBD2. CDR3 length equals 15 residues. Trimming took 3 bases from V and 2 from J; bases not matched to a gene: 8. Germline V gene sequence: CDR1 DFQATT, CDR2 SNEGSKA (reference sequence). The CDR3: CSASMLAGSQETQYF. Here the CDR3 DNA reads TGCAGTGCTAGCATGCTAGCGGGTTCTCAAGAGACCCAGTACTTC.

The rearrangement links TRBV5-1 to TRBJ1-2; TRBD1 matches 7 bases. Unmatched junction bases numbered 5, after V lost 4 bases and J lost 2 bases. This CDR3 contains 14 residues. The germline V gene encodes CDR1 SGHRS and CDR2 YFSETQ. The CDR3 region is CASSPTTGNYGYTF. CDR3 sequence (DNA): TGCGCCAGCAGCCCCACGACAGGGAACTATGGCTACACCTTC.

This clonotype was counted only a few times. This chain joins TRBV12-3 or TRBV12-4 and TRBJ2-3; D gene ambiguous. V lost 6 bases to trimming and J lost 0 bases, with 13 bases between them. This CDR3 has 15 amino acids. The CDR3 protein is CASSSRTVSTDTQYF. Here the CDR3 DNA reads TGTGCCAGCAGCTCGAGGACGGTTAGCACAGATACGCAGTATTTT.

The chain uses TRBV18 and TRBJ1-6; 7 positions match TRBD1. CDR1 and CDR2 (germline): KGHSH, LQKENI. This CDR3 comprises 15 residues. The V and J ends lost 3 bases and 13 bases, in that order; junction bases with no gene match: 12. For the CDR3, the DNA is TGTGCCAGCTCACCTGGGACAGCCTTAAGGGAGCCCCTCCACTTT. This codes for CASSPGTALREPLHF.

This clonotype has just a few counts. The gene calls are TRBV4-1 and TRBJ2-7, with D perhaps matching TRBD2 (5 bases). The V end lost 1 base, the J end lost 0 bases, and 22 bases lay between the germline ends. CDR1 and CDR2 (germline): MGHRA, YSYEKL. The CDR3 is made up of 19 amino acids. The CDR3 loop reads CASSQVGFYRVGSSYEQYF. In DNA, the CDR3 is TGCGCCAGCAGCCAAGTGGGTTTCTACCGAGTGGGGAGCTCCTACGAGCAGTACTTC.

The rearrangement links TRBV7-3 to TRBJ2-2, with TRBD1 matching 8 bases. V lost 5 bases and J lost 4; bases outside the gene matches: 6. The CDR3 length is 15 residues. Germline V CDR1 and CDR2: SGHTA, FQGTGA. The CDR3 sequence: CASSPTGVSTGELFF. CDR3 nucleotides: TGTGCCAGCAGCCCGACAGGGGTTAGCACCGGGGAGCTGTTTTTT.

The chain uses TRBV25-1 and TRBJ2-3; 10 bases are a match to TRBD2. CDR1 and CDR2 from the germline V gene are MGHDK and SYGVNS. There are 15 residues in the CDR3. J lost 1 base, V lost 8 bases, and 6 bases had no gene match. CDR3 region: CASASLAGGTDTQYF. DNA of the CDR3: TGTGCCAGCGCCTCCCTAGCGGGGGGCACAGATACGCAGTATTTT.

This rearrangement joins TRBV15 to TRBJ2-5, with TRBD2 identical over 8 bases. Germline CDR1 reads LNHNV; CDR2 reads YYDKDF (reference sequence). Trimming removed 1 base from V and 3 bases from J; junction bases left unmatched: 7. The CDR3 spans 16 residues. CDR3 amino acids: CATSRVRTSLEETQYF. CDR3 DNA: TGTGCCACCAGCAGAGTGCGGACTAGCCTAGAAGAGACCCAGTACTTC.

This clonotype was found a few times. V and J are TRBV3-1 and TRBJ2-1; D possibly corresponds to TRBD2 (6 bases). Germline values: CDR1 LGHDT, CDR2 YNNKEL (reference sequence). V shed 2 bases and J shed 0 bases, with 14 bases lying between them. This CDR3 contains 17 residues. The CDR3: CASSQQHFGSSYNEQFF. CDR3 bases: TGTGCCAGCAGCCAACAACACTTCGGGAGCTCCTACAATGAGCAGTTCTTC.

This clonotype was detected only a few times. The chain combines TRBV6-1 with TRBJ1-1; D uncertain. Trimming removed 7 bases from V and 4 bases from J, with 10 bases in between. Germline V gene lookup returns CDR1 MNHNS and CDR2 SASEGT. The CDR3 is 12 amino acids. CDR3 nucleotide sequence: TGTGCCAGCATTTCAGAAGTCACTGAAGCTTTCTTT. This codes for CASISEVTEAFF.

The chain combines TRBV11-2 with TRBJ1-1; 10 positions match TRBD1. The CDR3 length is 14 residues. V trimming: 5 bases; J trimming: 4 bases; junction bases outside the gene matches: 4. The germline V gene encodes CDR1 SGHAT and CDR2 FQNNGV. The CDR3 DNA is TGTGCCAGCAGCCCGGACAGGGGGAGCACTGAAGCTTTCTTT. Translation gives CASSPDRGSTEAFF.

V and J are TRBV18 and TRBJ2-1, with D tentatively TRBD1 (5 bases). Per the germline V gene, CDR1 is KGHSH and CDR2 is LQKENI. The CDR3 covers 17 residues. Trimming cost V 4 bases and J 7 bases, with 23 bases left between them. This chain's CDR3 is CASSLKSGQSIKNEQFF. CDR3 DNA sequence: TGTGCCAGCTCACTTAAGTCAGGGCAAAGTATTAAGAATGAGCAGTTCTTC.